The T cell receptor beta chain under discussion was sequenced for a study of CD8 T cell repertoires and HIV-1 epitope variants. At the level of the study: Each of Twenty-five Gag and Nef epitope peptides stimulated a separate culture. Epitopes were three Gag families plus Nef HW9 and YT9.

The CDR3 is 15 residues long. Trimming shortened V by 5 bases and J by 2 bases, and 14 bases separated the two germline ends. Germline CDR1 SGHAT, CDR2 FQNNGV. Libraries were prepared by immunoSEQ multiplex PCR; TCRdb keeps only in-frame clonotypes and omits some of them. The sample has roughly 6,600 clones, around three fifths seen once; the top ten hold approximately 40%. This clone appeared a few times. Its specificity is not known. The chain joins TRBV11-2 to TRBJ2-3; D gene unclear. The sequencing input was cultured CD8+ T cells derived from PBMCs. This sequence was found in a male donor with HIV. The CDR3 is CASSPSSFDTDTQYF. DNA for the CDR3: TGTGCCAGCAGCCCATCCTCCTTTGACACAGATACGCAGTATTTT.